Listed below are T cell receptor beta chains from one sample, sequenced in a study of beta chain features in type 1 diabetes. Profiling relied on immunoSEQ multiplex PCR, and the TCRdb table lists in-frame clones only, not all of them. The repertoire holds nearly 700,000 clones, with under 15% as singletons. Material: naive CD4+ T cells from blood. Receptors were obtained from a man between 18 and 35 years old with type 1 diabetes. Both conserved end residues are part of each CDR3. The D gene is left open where the match is weak. Rows give clone size only sometimes, using once, few, many, or a class for an expanded clone.

j_call d_call clone_size v_call cdr3_aa cdr3_nt
TRBJ1-5 . few TRBV7-2 CASNLDGGFLQPQHF TGTGCCAGCAACCTTGACGGGGGCTTTCTTCAGCCCCAGCATTTT
TRBJ2-7 . few TRBV7-6 CASSARDNSYEQYF TGTGCCAGCAGCGCCCGGGACAACTCCTACGAGCAGTACTTC
TRBJ1-1 . few TRBV7-9 CASSAATGSWNTEAFF TGTGCCAGCAGCGCCGCCACAGGGTCCTGGAACACTGAAGCTTTCTTT
TRBJ1-6 TRBD1 . TRBV7-2 CASSSGTGGYNSPLHF TGTGCCAGCAGCTCCGGGACAGGGGGATATAATTCACCCCTCCACTTT
TRBJ1-2 TRBD1 few TRBV29-1 CSVEDWSTGRYGYTF TGCAGCGTTGAAGATTGGTCGACAGGGAGGTATGGCTACACCTTC
TRBJ2-7 . . TRBV5-6 CASSRGPEQYF TGTGCCAGCAGCAGGGGCCCGGAGCAGTACTTC
TRBJ1-6 . . TRBV9 CASSVVWNSPLHF TGTGCCAGCAGCGTAGTTTGGAATTCACCCCTCCACTTT
TRBJ1-1 . . TRBV5-1 CASSRTENTEAFF TGCGCCAGCAGCAGGACAGAGAACACTGAAGCTTTCTTT
TRBJ1-6 TRBD1 few TRBV30 CAWSRDRDSPLHF TGTGCCTGGAGCCGGGACAGGGATTCACCCCTCCACTTT
TRBJ1-3 . few TRBV18 CASSPPASGGNTIYF TGTGCCAGCTCACCACCGGCAAGTGGAGGAAACACCATATATTTT
TRBJ2-7 . few TRBV23-1 CASSHRGEESVQYF TGCGCCAGCAGTCATCGGGGTGAGGAGTCGGTGCAGTACTTC
TRBJ2-4 . . TRBV7-8 CASSTQTGLAKNIQYF TGTGCCAGCAGCACTCAGACCGGTTTGGCCAAAAACATTCAGTACTTC
TRBJ2-5 . . TRBV6-5 CASSVFRGETQYF TGTGCCAGCAGCGTCTTCAGAGGTGAAACCCAGTACTTC
TRBJ2-3 . . TRBV5-4 CASSPGPPEDTQYF TGTGCCAGCAGCCCGGGACCTCCGGAAGATACGCAGTATTTT
TRBJ1-4 . . TRBV5-1 CASSLDRVGEKLFF TGCGCCAGCAGCTTGGACAGGGTTGGTGAAAAACTGTTTTTT
TRBJ2-5 TRBD2 . TRBV10-3 CAISESAGGIQETQYF TGTGCCATCAGTGAGTCCGCGGGGGGGATCCAAGAGACCCAGTACTTC
TRBJ1-5 . . TRBV5-1 CASSRTGEDQPQHF TGCGCCAGCAGCCGGACGGGAGAGGATCAGCCCCAGCATTTT
TRBJ1-2 . . TRBV4-1 CASSQGSGPFGGYTF TGCGCCAGCAGCCAAGGGTCGGGACCCTTCGGTGGCTACACCTTC
TRBJ1-4 . few TRBV11-3 CAPAGKLFF TGTGCCCCCGCAGGAAAACTGTTTTTT
TRBJ1-5 . few TRBV19 CASTPQGRGNQPQHF TGTGCCAGTACGCCTCAAGGGCGGGGGAATCAGCCCCAGCATTTT